These 4 T cell receptor beta chains were all obtained from the same sample, sequenced in a study of T cell repertoires in cytomegalovirus infection. TCRdb re-called the reads through MiXCR, storing one row per CDR3 protein. The sample lists some 400,000 distinct CDR3 sequences, approximately 30% seen once, with roughly an eighth in the top ten. The material sequenced was PBMCs. The receptors were sampled from a human donor in good health (CMV status not recorded). Some clones in this sample may be carry-over from other donors' samples.

This clonotype was seen a few times. CDR3 in amino acids: CASSPAWGQLYNEQFF. The DNA for the CDR3 is TGTGCCAGCAGTCCGGCGTGGGGACAGCTCTACAATGAGCAGTTCTTC. The chain joins TRBV12-3 or TRBV12-4 to TRBJ2-1; 7 bases are shared with TRBD1. This CDR3 is 16 amino acids long. The junction had 10 bases not matched to a gene; V was cut back by 5 bases and J by 3 bases.

This clonotype showed up many times. V usage is TRBV7-2 and J usage is TRBJ2-1; D gene unclear. The germline CDR1 and CDR2 sequences are SGHTA and FQGNSA. Trimming left V 3 bases short and J 5 bases short, with 14 bases between. CDR3 size: 15 residues. This CDR3 reads CASSFEGLVDNEQFF. The DNA for the CDR3 is TGTGCCAGCAGCTTTGAAGGGCTCGTAGACAATGAGCAGTTCTTC.

This clonotype was seen ten or more times. The chain combines TRBV6-1 with TRBJ2-3, with D possibly called TRBD1 or TRBD2 (6 bases each). Germline assignment: CDR1 MNHNS and CDR2 SASEGT. The CDR3 runs to 17 residues. The V and J ends lost 2 bases and 3 bases respectively, with 18 bases between them. The CDR3 loop reads CASSEKETGATTDTQYF. The DNA for the CDR3 is TGTGCCAGCAGTGAAAAGGAAACGGGGGCGACGACAGATACGCAGTATTTT.

The sample holds a few counts of this clonotype. The V gene is TRBV19, the J gene TRBJ2-5; D is unresolved. Germline V gene data show CDR1 as LNHDA and CDR2 as SQIVND (reference sequence). The CDR3 consists of 13 residues. Trimming stripped 3 bases from V and 5 bases from J, with 10 bases between. DNA for the CDR3: TGTGCCAGTAGTATTCGACGGCGGGAGACCCAGTACTTC. This codes for CASSIRRRETQYF. Supplemented by reference TRBV19 and TRBJ2-5, the full variable domain reads DGGITQSPKYLFRKEGQNVTLSCEQNLNHDAMYWYRQDPGQGLRLIYYSQIVNDFQKGDIAEGYSVSREKKESFPLTVTSAQKNPTAFYLCASSIRRRETQYFGPGTRLLVL.